The clone carrying this TCR beta chain was seen more than once but under ten times. Its matching antigen is unknown. The sample belongs to a study of identical twins. Study findings and constraints: Zero-insertion findings could be partly confounded by invariant cells (MAIT and iNKT cells).

TCRdb reprocessed the 5' RACE reads with MiXCR, giving one entry per CDR3 protein. The data hold about 810,000 distinct CDR3 sequences, with 9% to 15% observed a single time. CDR1 is SQVTM, CDR2 ANQGSEA, per germline. V was clipped by 7 bases and J by 4 bases; unmatched bases: 3. The CDR3 covers 12 residues. These data were also filed under a second study, of yellow fever vaccine responses in identical twins.

The sequencing input was PBMCs. V is TRBV29-1 and J is TRBJ2-1; 8 bases fit TRBD1. The TCR originated in a woman between 18 and 29 years old in good health. CDR3 sequence (DNA): TGCAGCGACGGGACAGGTTACAATGAGCAGTTCTTC. Translation: CSDGTGYNEQFF.